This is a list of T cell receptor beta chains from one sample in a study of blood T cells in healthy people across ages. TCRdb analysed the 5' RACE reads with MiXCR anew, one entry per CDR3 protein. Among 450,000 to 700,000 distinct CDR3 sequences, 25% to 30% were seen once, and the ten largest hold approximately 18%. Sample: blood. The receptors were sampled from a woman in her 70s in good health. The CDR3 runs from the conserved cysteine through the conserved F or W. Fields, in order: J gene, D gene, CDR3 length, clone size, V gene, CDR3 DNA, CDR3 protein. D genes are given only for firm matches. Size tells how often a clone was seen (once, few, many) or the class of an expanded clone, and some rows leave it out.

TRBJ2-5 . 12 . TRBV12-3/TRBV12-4 TGTGCCAGCAGTTTAGAACTGGAGGCCCAGTACTTC CASSLELEAQYF
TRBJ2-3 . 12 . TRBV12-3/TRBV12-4 TGTGCCAGCAGTTTGACCACAGATACGGAGTATTTT CASSLTTDTEYF
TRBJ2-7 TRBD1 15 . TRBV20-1 TGCAGTGCTAGAGGGGTGGGGACAGGTTATTACGAGCAGTACTTC CSARGVGTGYYEQYF
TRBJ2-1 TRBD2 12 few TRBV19 TGTGCCAGCGGGACTAGCAGGAATGAGCAGTTCTTC CASGTSRNEQFF
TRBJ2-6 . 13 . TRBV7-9 TGTGCCAGCAGGCAGGGGAACGCCAACGTCCTGACTTTC CASRQGNANVLTF
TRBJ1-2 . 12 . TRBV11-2 TGTGCCAGCAGTAGACAGGCCGATGGCTACACCTTC CASSRQADGYTF
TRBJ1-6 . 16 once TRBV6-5 TGTGCCAGCAGTTACTCGTCGGCACTAACAGGTTCACCCCTCCACTTT CASSYSSALTGSPLHF
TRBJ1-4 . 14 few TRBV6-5 TGTGCCAGCAGCGCAGGGAGTGCAGGGGAAAAACTGTTTTTT CASSAGSAGEKLFF
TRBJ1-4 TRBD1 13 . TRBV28 TGTGCCAGCAGAGGGGGCGCAGGGGAAAAACTGTTTTTT CASRGGAGEKLFF
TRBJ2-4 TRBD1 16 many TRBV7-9 TGTGCCAGCAGCTTAGTAGACGGGACAGGCGAAAACATTCAGTACTTC CASSLVDGTGENIQYF
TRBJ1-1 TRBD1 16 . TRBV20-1 TGCAGTGCCCTTACGATTCCGGGACAGGGGGACACTGAAGCTTTCTTT CSALTIPGQGDTEAFF
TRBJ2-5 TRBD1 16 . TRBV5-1 TGCGCCAGCAGCTCCCTGGGGACAGGGGTCCAAGAGACCCAGTACTTC CASSSLGTGVQETQYF
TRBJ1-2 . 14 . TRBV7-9 TGTGCCAGCAGCAAGGACTCCAAGGGGTATGGCTACACCTTC CASSKDSKGYGYTF
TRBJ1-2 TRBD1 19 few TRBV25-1 TGTGCCAGCAGTGAATACCCATTGACAGGGGTGGCGTTATTGGGTGGCTACACCTTC CASSEYPLTGVALLGGYTF
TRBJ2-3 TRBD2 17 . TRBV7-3 TGTGCCAGCAGCTCAGGACTAGCGGGAGGGAACGGGAATACGCAGTATTTT CASSSGLAGGNGNTQYF
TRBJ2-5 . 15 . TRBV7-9 TGTGCCAGCAGCTCAGGCCGCGTCCTGCAAGAGACCCAGTACTTC CASSSGRVLQETQYF
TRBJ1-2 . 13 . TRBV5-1 TGCGCCAGCAGCCCGAGCCAGGGCTATGGCTACACCTTC CASSPSQGYGYTF
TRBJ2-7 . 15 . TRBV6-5 TGTGCCAGCAGTTACTCAACTAGATCCGTTTCCGAGCAGTACTTC CASSYSTRSVSEQYF
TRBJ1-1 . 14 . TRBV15 TGTGCCACCAGACAGGGAGATAGGGACACTGAAGCTTTCTTT CATRQGDRDTEAFF
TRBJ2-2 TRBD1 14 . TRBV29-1 TGCAGCGTCCGAAGGGGGCTTAACACCGGGGAGCTGTTTTTT CSVRRGLNTGELFF
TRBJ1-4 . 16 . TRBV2 TGTGCCAGCAGTCCCTGGCAGGCTCGGACTAATGAAAAACTGTTTTTT CASSPWQARTNEKLFF
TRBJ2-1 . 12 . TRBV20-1 TGCAGTGCTAGTATACAAAAGATCGAGCAGTTCTTC CSASIQKIEQFF
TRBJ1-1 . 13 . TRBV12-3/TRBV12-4 TGTGCCAGCAGGGACAGAGCTAACACTGAAGCTTTCTTT CASRDRANTEAFF
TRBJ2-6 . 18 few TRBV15 TGTGCCACCAGCAGAGCCGTGGGACACCTCTCTGGGGCCAACGTCCTGACTTTC CATSRAVGHLSGANVLTF
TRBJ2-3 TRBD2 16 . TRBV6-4 TGTGCCAGCAGTGACGAAGGGGCTAGCGGTGCTGATACGCAGTATTTT CASSDEGASGADTQYF
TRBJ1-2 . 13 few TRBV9 TGTGCCAGCAGCGTAGGATCCCGCTATGGCTACACCTTC CASSVGSRYGYTF
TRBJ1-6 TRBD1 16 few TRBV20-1 TGCAGTGCTAGAGATACTCGACAGGGAGGGGATTCACCCCTCCACTTT CSARDTRQGGDSPLHF
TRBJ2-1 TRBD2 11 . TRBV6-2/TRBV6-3 TGTGCCAGCAGTCATAGCGGGAGGCCTTACTTC CASSHSGRPYF
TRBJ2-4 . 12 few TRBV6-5 TGTGCCAGCGGTATATCCAAAAACATTCAGTACTTC CASGISKNIQYF
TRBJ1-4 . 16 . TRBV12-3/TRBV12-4 TGTGCCAGCAACCCGGACAGCCTTGCAACTAATGAAAAACTGTTTTTT CASNPDSLATNEKLFF
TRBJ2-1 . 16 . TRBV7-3 TGTGCCAGCAGCTTAACGTTTGGGCGGTACCCTAGTGAGCAGTTCTTC CASSLTFGRYPSEQFF
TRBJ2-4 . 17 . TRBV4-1 TGCGCCAGCAGCCCAAACCCGGTCCTCTCCACCAAAAACATTCAGTACTTC CASSPNPVLSTKNIQYF
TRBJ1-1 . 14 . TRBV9 TGTGCCAGCAGCCCCGCGGGCCGAGACACTGAAGCTTTCTTT CASSPAGRDTEAFF
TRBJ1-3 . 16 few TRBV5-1 TGCGCCAGCAGCCCCAACCTTGGGGCGCCTGGAAACACCATATATTTT CASSPNLGAPGNTIYF
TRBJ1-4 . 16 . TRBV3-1 TGTGCCAGCAGCAAACCCGACCTTGCGATGAGCGAAAAACTGTTGTTT CASSKPDLAMSEKLLF
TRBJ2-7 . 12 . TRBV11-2 TGTGCCAGCAGAAGAAGCGGGTACGAGCAGTACTTC CASRRSGYEQYF
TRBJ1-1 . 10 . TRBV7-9 TGTGCCAGCAGCTTGACTGAGGCTTTCTTT CASSLTEAFF
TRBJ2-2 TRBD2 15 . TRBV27 TGTGCCAGCAGTCCGGGAGGGATAGGCACCGGGGAGCTGTTTTTT CASSPGGIGTGELFF
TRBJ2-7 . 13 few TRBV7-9 TGTGCCAGCAGCCATCCCCCAGCCTACGAGCAGTACTTC CASSHPPAYEQYF
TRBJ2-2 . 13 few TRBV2 TGTGCCAGCAGTGAGGGTAACACCGGGGAGCTGTTTTTT CASSEGNTGELFF
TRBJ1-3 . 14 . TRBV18 TGTGCCAGCTCACGATCGACGGGAATAAACACCATATATTTT CASSRSTGINTIYF
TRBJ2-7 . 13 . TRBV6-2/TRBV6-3 TGTGCCAGCAGTTTTGACGCAGCCTACGAGCAGTACTTC CASSFDAAYEQYF
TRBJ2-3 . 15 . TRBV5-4 TGCGCCAGCAGCTTTTTCCAATCGAGGGGAGATACGCAGTATTTT CASSFFQSRGDTQYF
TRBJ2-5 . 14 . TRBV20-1 TGCAGTGCTAGAAATTCGATTATCACGGGGGAGCAGTACTTC CSARNSIITGEQYF
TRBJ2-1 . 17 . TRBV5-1 TGCGCCAGCAGCTTGCAGGGGGGGCTAATAGTTGGCAATGAGCAGTTCTTC CASSLQGGLIVGNEQFF